The next 5 T cell receptor beta chains were all read from a single sample in a study of T-cell reconstitution after alpha-beta-depleted transplantation in children. Library preparation (for TCRbeta) was performed with unique molecular identifiers. Each CDR3 protein gets one entry after TCRdb re-called the PCR reads with MiXCR. The profile shows roughly 200,000 distinct CDR3 sequences, about 8.4% of them singletons. This sample comprised PBMCs, mostly from graft donor cells, obtained 360 days after TCRalphabeta/CD19-depleted stem cell transplant. These receptors originate from a male patient aged 2 to 10 who had a stem cell transplant for acute myeloid leukemia, so the T cells may come from the graft donor.

A few counts support this clonotype. The chain carries TRBV7-3 and TRBJ2-1; TRBD2 is a possible D gene (6 bases). This CDR3 comprises 15 residues. Germline values: CDR1 SGHTA, CDR2 FQGTGA. The V gene lost 3 bases and the J gene lost 6 bases, with 15 bases spanning the gap. The CDR3 loop is CASSLSRDSGNEQFF. CDR3 nucleotide sequence: TGTGCCAGCAGCTTGTCGCGGGACTCCGGCAATGAGCAGTTCTTC. Based on the CDR3 plus reference TRBV7-3 and TRBJ2-1, the full variable domain is GAGVSQTPSNKVTEKGKYVELRCDPISGHTALYWYRQSLGQGPEFLIYFQGTGAADDSGLPNDRFFAVRPEGSVSTLKIQRTERGDSAVYLCASSLSRDSGNEQFFGPGTRLTVL.

The rearrangement joins TRBV3-1 to TRBJ2-1, with 9 bases matching TRBD2. CDR3 length equals 16 residues. Germline V CDR1 and CDR2: LGHDT, YNNKEL (reference sequence). Trimming took 0 bases from V and 2 from J; bases not matched to a gene: 2. DNA for the CDR3: TGTGCCAGCAGCCAAGATGGCGGGAGGGCCTACAATGAGCAGTTCTTC. Its translation is CASSQDGGRAYNEQFF.

This clonotype came up a few times. V is TRBV7-8 and J is TRBJ1-6, with unresolved D. CDR3 length: 13 amino acids. Germline V gene lookup returns CDR1 SGHVS and CDR2 FQNEAQ. V lost 5 bases and J lost 7, with 9 bases in between. The CDR3 DNA reads TGTGCCAGCAGCCTTATTCTGAATTCACCCCTCCACTTT. Protein: CASSLILNSPLHF.

V usage is TRBV12-3 or TRBV12-4 and J usage is TRBJ1-6; TRBD1 matches at 11 bases. With V trimmed by 5 bases and J by 10 bases, 10 bases remained unmatched. CDR3 size: 16 residues. The CDR3 loop reads CASSRTGGKRVSPLHF. In DNA, the CDR3 is TGTGCCAGCAGTCGGACAGGGGGCAAGAGAGTATCACCCCTCCACTTT.

This clonotype was detected a few times. The genes are TRBV20-1 and TRBJ1-1; D perhaps matches TRBD1 (6 bases). The CDR3 is made up of 13 amino acids. Trimming stripped 1 base from V and 2 bases from J, with 8 bases between. CDR1 and CDR2 (germline): DFQATT, SNEGSKA (reference sequence). The CDR3 region has the DNA TGCAGTGCTAGAGGCAGGGGTAACACTGAAGCTTTCTTT. The encoded protein is CSARGRGNTEAFF.